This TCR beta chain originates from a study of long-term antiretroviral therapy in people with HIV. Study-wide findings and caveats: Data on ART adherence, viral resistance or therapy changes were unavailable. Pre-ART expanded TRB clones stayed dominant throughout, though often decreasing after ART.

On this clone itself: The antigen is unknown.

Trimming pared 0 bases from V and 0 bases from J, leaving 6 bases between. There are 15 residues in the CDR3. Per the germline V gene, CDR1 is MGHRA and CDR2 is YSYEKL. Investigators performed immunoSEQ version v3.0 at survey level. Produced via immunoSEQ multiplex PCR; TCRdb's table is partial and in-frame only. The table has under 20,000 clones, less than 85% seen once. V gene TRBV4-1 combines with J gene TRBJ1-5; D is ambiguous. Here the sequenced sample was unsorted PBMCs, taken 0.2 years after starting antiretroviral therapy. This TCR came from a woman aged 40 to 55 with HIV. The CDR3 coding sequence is TGCGCCAGCAGCCAAGATATAGGTAGCAATCAGCCCCAGCATTTT. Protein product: CASSQDIGSNQPQHF.